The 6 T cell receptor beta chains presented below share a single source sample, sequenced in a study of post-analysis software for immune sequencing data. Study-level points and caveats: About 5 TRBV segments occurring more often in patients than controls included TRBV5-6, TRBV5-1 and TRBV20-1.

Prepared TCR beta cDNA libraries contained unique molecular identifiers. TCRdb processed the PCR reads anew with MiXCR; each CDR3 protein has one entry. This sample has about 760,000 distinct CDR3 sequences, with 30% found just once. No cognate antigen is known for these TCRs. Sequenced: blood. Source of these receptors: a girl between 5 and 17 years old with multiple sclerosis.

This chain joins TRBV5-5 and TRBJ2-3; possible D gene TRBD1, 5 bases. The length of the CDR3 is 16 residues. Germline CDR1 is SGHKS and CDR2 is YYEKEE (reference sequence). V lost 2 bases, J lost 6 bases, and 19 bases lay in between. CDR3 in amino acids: CASSLFYLQGLDTQYF. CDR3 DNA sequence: TGTGCCAGCAGCTTATTTTACCTCCAGGGCTTGGATACGCAGTATTTT.

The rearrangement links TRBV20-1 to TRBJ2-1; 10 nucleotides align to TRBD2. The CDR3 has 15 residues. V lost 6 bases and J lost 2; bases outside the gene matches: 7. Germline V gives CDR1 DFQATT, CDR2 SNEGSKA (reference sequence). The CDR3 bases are TGCAGTGCCAGTAGCGGGAGGACGACCTACAATGAGCAGTTCTTC. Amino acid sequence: CSASSGRTTYNEQFF.

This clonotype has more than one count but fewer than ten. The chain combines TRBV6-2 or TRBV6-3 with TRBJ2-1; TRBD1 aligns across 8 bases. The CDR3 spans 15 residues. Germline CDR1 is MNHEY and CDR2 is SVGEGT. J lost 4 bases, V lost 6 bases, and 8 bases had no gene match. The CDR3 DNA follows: TGTGCCAGCAGAGGACCGGGACAGGCTTACAATGAGCAGTTCTTC. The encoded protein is CASRGPGQAYNEQFF.

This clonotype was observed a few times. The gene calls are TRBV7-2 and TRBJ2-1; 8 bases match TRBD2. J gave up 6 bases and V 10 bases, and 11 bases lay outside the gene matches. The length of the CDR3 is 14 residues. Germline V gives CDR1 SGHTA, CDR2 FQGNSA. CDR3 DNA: TGTGCCACCCAAGGGACTAGTCTTCCCAATGAGCAGTTCTTC. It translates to CATQGTSLPNEQFF.

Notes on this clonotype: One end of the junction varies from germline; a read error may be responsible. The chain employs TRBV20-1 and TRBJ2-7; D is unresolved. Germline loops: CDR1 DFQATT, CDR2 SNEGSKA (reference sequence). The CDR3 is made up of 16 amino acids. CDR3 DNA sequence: TGCAGTGTGTCCTTTTATAGGCGGCCCGACTCCTACGTGCAGTACTTC. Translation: CSVSFYRRPDSYVQYF.

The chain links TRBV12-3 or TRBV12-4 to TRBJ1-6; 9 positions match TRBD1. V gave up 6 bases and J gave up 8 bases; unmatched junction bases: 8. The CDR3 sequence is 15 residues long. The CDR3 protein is CASRVQGAVDSPLHF. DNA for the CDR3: TGTGCCAGCAGGGTACAGGGGGCTGTGGATTCACCCCTCCACTTT.